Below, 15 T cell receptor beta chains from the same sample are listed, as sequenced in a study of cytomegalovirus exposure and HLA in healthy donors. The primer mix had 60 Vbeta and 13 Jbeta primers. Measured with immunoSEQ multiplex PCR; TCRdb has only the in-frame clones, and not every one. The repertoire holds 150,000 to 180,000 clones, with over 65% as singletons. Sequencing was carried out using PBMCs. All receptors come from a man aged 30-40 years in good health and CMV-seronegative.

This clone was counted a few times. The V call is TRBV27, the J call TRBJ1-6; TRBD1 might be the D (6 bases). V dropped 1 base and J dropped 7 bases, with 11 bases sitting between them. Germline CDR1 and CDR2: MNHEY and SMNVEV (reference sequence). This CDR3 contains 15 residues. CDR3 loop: CASSLWGHQNSPLHF. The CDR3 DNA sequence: TGTGCCAGCAGTTTATGGGGACACCAAAATTCACCCCTCCACTTT.

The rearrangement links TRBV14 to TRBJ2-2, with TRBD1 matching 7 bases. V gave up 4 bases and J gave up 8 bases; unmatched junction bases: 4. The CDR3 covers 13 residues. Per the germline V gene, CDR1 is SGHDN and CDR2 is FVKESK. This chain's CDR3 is CASSRQGWGELFF. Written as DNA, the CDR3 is TGTGCCAGCAGCCGACAGGGTTGGGGGGAGCTGTTTTTT.

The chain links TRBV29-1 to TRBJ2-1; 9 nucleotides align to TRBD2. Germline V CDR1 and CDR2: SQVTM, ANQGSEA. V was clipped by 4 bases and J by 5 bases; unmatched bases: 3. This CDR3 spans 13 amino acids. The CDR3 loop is CSVGSGGNNEQFF. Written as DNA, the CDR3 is TGCAGCGTTGGTAGCGGGGGAAACAATGAGCAGTTCTTC.

This CDR3 reads CASGYGTGNYGYTF. For the CDR3, the DNA is TGTGCCAGCGGATACGGGACAGGGAACTATGGCTACACCTTC. The chain has TRBV28 and TRBJ1-2, with 9 nucleotides matching TRBD1. Unmatched junction bases numbered 6, after V lost 8 bases and J lost 2 bases. CDR3 length equals 14 residues. CDR1 MDHEN and CDR2 SYDVKM come from the germline V gene.

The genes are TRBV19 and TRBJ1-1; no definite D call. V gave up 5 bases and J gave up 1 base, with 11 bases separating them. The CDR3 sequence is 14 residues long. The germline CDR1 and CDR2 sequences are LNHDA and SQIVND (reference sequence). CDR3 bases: TGTGCCAGTAGTTCCATGAGGCGGAACACTGAAGCTTTCTTT. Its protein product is CASSSMRRNTEAFF. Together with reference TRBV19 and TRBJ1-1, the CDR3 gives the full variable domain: DGGITQSPKYLFRKEGQNVTLSCEQNLNHDAMYWYRQDPGQGLRLIYYSQIVNDFQKGDIAEGYSVSREKKESFPLTVTSAQKNPTAFYLCASSSMRRNTEAFFGQGTRLTVV.

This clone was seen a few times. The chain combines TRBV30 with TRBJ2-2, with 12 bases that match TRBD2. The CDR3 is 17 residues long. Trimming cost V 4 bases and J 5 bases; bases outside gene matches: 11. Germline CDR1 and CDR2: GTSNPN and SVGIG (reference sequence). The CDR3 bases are TGTGCCTGGAACCGGCGGGCTAGCGGGGGGGCAACCGGGGAGCTGTTTTTT. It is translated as CAWNRRASGGATGELFF.

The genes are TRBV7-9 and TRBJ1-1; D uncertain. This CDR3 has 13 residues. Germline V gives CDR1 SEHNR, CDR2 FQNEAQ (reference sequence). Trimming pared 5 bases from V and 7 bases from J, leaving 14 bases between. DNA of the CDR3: TGTGCCAGCAGCCCAACCGGGAGACGTGAAGCTTTCTTT. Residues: CASSPTGRREAFF.

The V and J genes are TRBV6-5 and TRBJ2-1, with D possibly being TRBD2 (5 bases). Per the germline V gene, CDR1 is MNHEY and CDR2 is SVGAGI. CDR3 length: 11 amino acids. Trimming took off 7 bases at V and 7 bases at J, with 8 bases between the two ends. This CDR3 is CASISGNEQFF. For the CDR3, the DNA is TGTGCCAGCATCTCGGGGAATGAGCAGTTCTTC.

The CDR3 here is CASSLDRGQFRETQYF. In nucleotides, the CDR3 is TGCGCCAGCAGCTTGGACAGGGGGCAATTTAGAGAGACCCAGTACTTC. J is TRBJ2-5 and V is TRBV5-1; 9 nucleotides agree with TRBD1. Trimming removed 0 bases from V and 4 bases from J; junction bases left unmatched: 7. This CDR3 has 16 residues. Germline V gene sequence: CDR1 SGHRS, CDR2 YFSETQ.

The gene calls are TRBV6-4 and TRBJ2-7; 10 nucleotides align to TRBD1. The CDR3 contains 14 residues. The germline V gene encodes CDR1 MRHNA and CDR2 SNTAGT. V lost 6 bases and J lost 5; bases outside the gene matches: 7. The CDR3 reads CASSEGQGPDEQYF. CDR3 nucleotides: TGTGCCAGCAGCGAGGGACAGGGGCCTGACGAGCAGTACTTC.

DNA of the CDR3: TGTGCCAGCAGCCTGAACCGGGACACTGGGGCACCCCTCCACTTT. Translated: CASSLNRDTGAPLHF. The chain has TRBV2 and TRBJ1-6; a possible D gene is TRBD1 (6 bases). Germline lookup yields CDR1 SNHLY and CDR2 FYNNEI. V was clipped by 6 bases and J by 11 bases, with 20 bases between them. The CDR3 spans 15 residues.

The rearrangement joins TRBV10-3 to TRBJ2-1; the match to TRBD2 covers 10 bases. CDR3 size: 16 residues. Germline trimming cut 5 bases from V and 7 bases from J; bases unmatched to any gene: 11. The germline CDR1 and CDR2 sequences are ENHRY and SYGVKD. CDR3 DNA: TGTGCCATCAGTTCGTTTAGCGGGGGGCTGGGGAATGAGCAGTTCTTC. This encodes CAISSFSGGLGNEQFF.

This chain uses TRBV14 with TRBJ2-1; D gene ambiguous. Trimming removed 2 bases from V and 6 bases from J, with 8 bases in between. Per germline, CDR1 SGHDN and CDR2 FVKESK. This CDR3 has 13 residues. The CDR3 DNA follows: TGTGCCAGCAGCCAAAACGGGTTCAATGAGCAGTTCTTC. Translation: CASSQNGFNEQFF.

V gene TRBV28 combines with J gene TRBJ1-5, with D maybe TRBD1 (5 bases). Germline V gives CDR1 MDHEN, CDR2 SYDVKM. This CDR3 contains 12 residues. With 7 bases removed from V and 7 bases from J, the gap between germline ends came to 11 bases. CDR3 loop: CASITGGQPQHF. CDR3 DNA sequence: TGTGCCAGCATTACCGGGGGGCAGCCCCAGCATTTT.

The CDR3 loop is CASSLVPGGYNEQFF. The CDR3 DNA reads TGTGCCAGCAGCTTAGTGCCAGGGGGCTACAATGAGCAGTTCTTC. J is TRBJ2-1 and V is TRBV7-2; 7 bases align to TRBD1. Germline CDR1 reads SGHTA; CDR2 reads FQGNSA. V gave up 1 base and J gave up 3 bases; unmatched junction bases: 3. The CDR3 is 15 amino acids.